This T cell receptor (beta chain) emerged from a study of Ad26.COV2.S vaccination and SARS-CoV-2 variants. At the level of the study: Ad26.COV2.S arm of COV1001 included the donor. Into the muscle, Ad26.COV2.S was dosed once or twice, 56 days apart.

Study outcomes and limitations: Vaccine recipients and placebo recipients showed similar non-spike TCR breadth.

Treatment indicated: some 19 received Ad26.COV2.S at low or high dose, single or two shots; roughly five received placebo; per-sample allocation not given. Sampling was done on day 63 after the first vaccine or placebo injection. Adults aged 18-55 years in Boston included the donor. Clones were read by immunoSEQ multiplex PCR, and TCRdb kept only the in-frame ones, dropping some. The sample records some 520,000 clones, roughly 89% being singletons. Points on this clone: The antigen remains unidentified.

Trimming pared 3 bases from V and 2 bases from J, leaving 20 bases between. CDR1 and CDR2 (germline): SGHVS, FQNEAQ. The CDR3 has 18 residues. The sequenced sample was peripheral blood, obtained in a trial of Ad26.COV2.S vaccine versus placebo. The origin of this receptor is a person between 18 and 59 years old who received the Ad26.COV2.S COVID-19 vaccine or a placebo. The chain has TRBV7-8 and TRBJ2-1, with unresolved D. CDR3 in amino acids: CASSFEPPSQRPYNEQFF. The CDR3 bases are TGTGCCAGCAGCTTCGAACCACCCTCCCAACGTCCCTACAATGAGCAGTTCTTC.